This T cell receptor (beta chain) originates from a study of shared clonotypes between healthy human individuals (dated by TCRdb to about 2020). In terms of the full investigation: A couple of women and a few men aged 18 to 49 years were included in the cohort. For each donor, three plates each were used for CD4 naive and CD4 memory, two plates were used for CD8 naive, and one plate was used for CD8 memory. To estimate repertoire size and how much clonotypes are shared between individuals, the study performed deep sequencing of blood TCR repertoires from a few healthy adults. Different laboratories and diverse techniques were used to prepare libraries and sequence TCR repertoires, to increase sequencing depth and limit assay-specific biases. Between about 0.8 and 9 billion PBMCs per donor were obtained by leukapheresis.

Healthy HIV-negative adults with no recently reported acute infections or vaccinations were included as donors. Every donor was a Caucasian adult living in Nashville, Tennessee, USA. CD4+ T cells were enriched through magnetic negative selection, after which naive cells were positively selected on CD45RA and the remaining negative fraction served as the memory subset. After blood collection by leukapheresis, PBMCs were isolated using Ficoll-Histopaque density gradient centrifugation and then cryopreserved in the vapor phase of liquid nitrogen. Analytical flow cytometry was used to check the purity and quantity of each magnetically sorted T cell population. Each sorted fraction had its genomic DNA isolated and then quantified by UV absorbance on a Nanodrop 2000c. What the research found in general, with its limitations: Pairwise subsampling indicated that sequencing depth was expected to affect the degree of clonotype sharing among donors. Even with the large sequencing depth, rarefaction of the sorted-subset datasets indicated that sequencing was incomplete. Estimated clonotype richness was generally larger for naive than for memory subsets. Compared with non-shared clonotypes, clonotypes shared by all four sorted-subset donors had higher generation probabilities. The genetic and exposure-history diversity represented was limited by the small number of donors. Sampling was restricted to blood, and TCR repertoires in tissue are likely to differ from TCR repertoires in blood. Across a handful of donors, around 5% of naive CD4, roughly 3.4% of naive CD8, 2.3% of memory CD4, and about 0.44% of memory CD8 clonotypes were shared.

A few counts support this clone. Its cognate antigen has yet to be identified. The record has no base qualities; no much larger clone is one base away. TCR CDR3 regions were amplified from genomic DNA by multiplex PCR using the deep immunoSEQ assay. For each cell subset, the extracted genomic DNA was distributed evenly across all wells of several immunoSEQ 96-well plates, and each plate served as one replicate. For sorted subsets, each replicate PCR was loaded with roughly 0.2 ug genomic DNA, equivalent to 30,000 or so T cell genomes. The purified libraries were quantified using a Qubit 3.0 fluorometer, sized with a Bioanalyzer 2100, and then quantified again using the KAPA Library Quantification kit. A separate single-read 150-cycle Illumina NextSeq 550 flow cell was used to sequence each immunoSEQ 96-well plate. As for the original processing: Because the immunoSEQ output included only junctional sequences and no quality scores, the filtering could not be the same as the filtering used for full-length reads. To assign V/J genes and CDR3, sequences were annotated against IMGT germline references using PyIR, a Python wrapper for IgBLAST v1.9. Reads were removed for weak V/J assignments (E-value above 1e-6), missing CDR3, stop codons, out-of-frame junctions, or ambiguous translated residues. A V3J clonotype was defined by an identical inferred V gene, J gene, and CDR3 amino acid sequence. To compute the percentage overlap between repertoires, the number of shared unique clonotypes was divided by the size of the smaller repertoire. RTK rarefaction, the Chao1 estimator, and Recon v2.1 estimates of unobserved clonotypes were used to assess repertoire richness. Generation probabilities were computed with OLGA for all TCRbeta clonotypes obtained by the gDNA method from four donors. In TCRdb, the immuneACCESS table is reduced to in-frame sequences with V and J assigned. These tables do not hold every clone; where another copy was compared, an unresolved V gene accounts for under half, and the others remain unexplained. V, J and clone size were drawn from that table, and D and trimming were deduced from the DNA. The sample has about 530,000 clones on record, 90% to 96% of them singletons. The ten largest clonotypes hold 0.06% of the sample.

CDR1 and CDR2 (MDHEN, SYDVKM) derive from the germline V gene. CDR3 length: 17 amino acids, cysteine to phenylalanine. Left in the record is the CDR3 DNA by itself, 51 bases read in frame from the first base. V trim: 1 base; J trim: 6 bases; unmatched bases: 8. Input material: naive CD4+ T cells sorted from blood. The cell subset or site label of this sample denotes: CD45RA+ positively selected. The V and J segments used are TRBV28 and TRBJ2-3; the central 12 bases match TRBD2. This clonotype was sampled from a woman aged 25 to 39 in good health. The DNA is TGTGCCAGCAGTTTATTGGATCTAGCGGGAGGGCAGGATACGCAGTATTTT. Its translation is CASSLLDLAGGQDTQYF.